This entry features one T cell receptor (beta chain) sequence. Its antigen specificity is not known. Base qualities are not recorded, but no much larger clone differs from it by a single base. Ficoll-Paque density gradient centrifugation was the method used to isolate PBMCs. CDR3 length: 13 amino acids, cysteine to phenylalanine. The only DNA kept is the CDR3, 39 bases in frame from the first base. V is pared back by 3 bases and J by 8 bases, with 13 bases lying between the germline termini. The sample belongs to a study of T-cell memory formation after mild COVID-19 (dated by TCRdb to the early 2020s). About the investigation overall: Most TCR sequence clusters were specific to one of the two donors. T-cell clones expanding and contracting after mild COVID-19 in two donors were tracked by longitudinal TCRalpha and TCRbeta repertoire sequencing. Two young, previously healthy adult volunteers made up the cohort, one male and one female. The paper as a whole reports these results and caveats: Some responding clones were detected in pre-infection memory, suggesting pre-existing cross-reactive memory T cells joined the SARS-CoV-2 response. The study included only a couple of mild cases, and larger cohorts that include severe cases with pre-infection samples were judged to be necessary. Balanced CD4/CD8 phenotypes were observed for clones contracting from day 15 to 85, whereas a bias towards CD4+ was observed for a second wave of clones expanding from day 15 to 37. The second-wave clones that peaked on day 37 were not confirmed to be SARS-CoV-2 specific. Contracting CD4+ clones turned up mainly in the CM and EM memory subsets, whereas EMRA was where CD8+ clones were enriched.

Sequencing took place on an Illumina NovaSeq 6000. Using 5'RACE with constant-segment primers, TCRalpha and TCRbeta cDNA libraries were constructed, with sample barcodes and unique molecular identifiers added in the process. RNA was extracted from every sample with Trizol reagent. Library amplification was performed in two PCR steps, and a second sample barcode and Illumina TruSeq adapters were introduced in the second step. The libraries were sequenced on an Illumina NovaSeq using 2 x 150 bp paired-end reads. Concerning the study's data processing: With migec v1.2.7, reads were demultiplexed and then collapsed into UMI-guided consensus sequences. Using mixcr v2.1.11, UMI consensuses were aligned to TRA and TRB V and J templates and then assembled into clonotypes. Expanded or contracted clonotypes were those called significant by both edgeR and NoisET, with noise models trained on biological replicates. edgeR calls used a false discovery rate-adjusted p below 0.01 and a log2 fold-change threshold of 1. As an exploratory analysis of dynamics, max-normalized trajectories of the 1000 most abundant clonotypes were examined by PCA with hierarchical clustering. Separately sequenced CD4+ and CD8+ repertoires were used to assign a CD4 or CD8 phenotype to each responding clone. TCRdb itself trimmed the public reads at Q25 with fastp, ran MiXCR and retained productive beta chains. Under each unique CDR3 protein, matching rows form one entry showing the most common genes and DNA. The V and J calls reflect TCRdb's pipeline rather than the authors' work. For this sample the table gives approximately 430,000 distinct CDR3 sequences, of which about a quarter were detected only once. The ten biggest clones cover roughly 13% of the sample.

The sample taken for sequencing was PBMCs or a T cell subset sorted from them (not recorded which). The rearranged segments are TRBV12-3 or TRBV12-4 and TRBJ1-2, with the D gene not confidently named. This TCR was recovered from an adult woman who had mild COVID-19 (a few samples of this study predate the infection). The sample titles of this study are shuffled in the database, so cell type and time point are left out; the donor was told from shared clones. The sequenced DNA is TGTGCCAGCAGTTTCATTTCGATTTTGGGCTACACCTTC. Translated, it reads CASSFISILGYTF.